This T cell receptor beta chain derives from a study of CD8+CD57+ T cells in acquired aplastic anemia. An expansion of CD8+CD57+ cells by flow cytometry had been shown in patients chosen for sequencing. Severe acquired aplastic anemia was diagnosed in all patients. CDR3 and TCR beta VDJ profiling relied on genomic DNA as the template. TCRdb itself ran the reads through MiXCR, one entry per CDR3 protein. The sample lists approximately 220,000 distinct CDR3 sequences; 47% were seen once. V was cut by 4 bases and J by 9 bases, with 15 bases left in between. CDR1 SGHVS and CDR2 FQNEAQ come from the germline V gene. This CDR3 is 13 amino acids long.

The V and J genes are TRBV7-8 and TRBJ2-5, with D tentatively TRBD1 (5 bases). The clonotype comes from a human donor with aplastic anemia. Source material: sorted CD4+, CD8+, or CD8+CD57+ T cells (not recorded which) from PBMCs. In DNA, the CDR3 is TGTGCCAGCAGCTCAGGGTTGCGGACGGCCCAGTACTTC. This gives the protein CASSSGLRTAQYF.